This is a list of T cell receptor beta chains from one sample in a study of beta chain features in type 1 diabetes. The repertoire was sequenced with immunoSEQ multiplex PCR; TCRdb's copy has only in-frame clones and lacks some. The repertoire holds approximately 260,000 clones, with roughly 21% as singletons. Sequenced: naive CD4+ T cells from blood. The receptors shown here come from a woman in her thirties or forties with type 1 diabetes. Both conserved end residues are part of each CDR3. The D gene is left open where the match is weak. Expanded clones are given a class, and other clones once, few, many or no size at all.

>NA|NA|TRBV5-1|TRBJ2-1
TGCGCCAGCGGGGGGGCCTCTTACAATGAGCAGTTCTTC
CASGGASYNEQFF
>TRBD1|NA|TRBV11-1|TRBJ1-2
TGTGCCAGCACCGGACAGGGGGCAACCGAAGTCTATGGCTACACCTTC
CASTGQGATEVYGYTF
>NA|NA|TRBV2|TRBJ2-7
TGTGCCAGCAGTGAGCGAGCCTCCTACGAGCAGTACTTC
CASSERASYEQYF
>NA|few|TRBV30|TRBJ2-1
TGTGCCTGGAGGCGGCCCGCCTACAATGAGCAGTTCTTC
CAWRRPAYNEQFF
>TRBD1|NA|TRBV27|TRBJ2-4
TGTGCCAGCAGTTTCGCGTCCGGACAGGGGAACATTCAGTACTTC
CASSFASGQGNIQYF
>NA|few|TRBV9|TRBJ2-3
TGTGCCAGCAGCGCGCAACAGGAGTCGGCGGCAGATACGCAGTATTTT
CASSAQQESAADTQYF
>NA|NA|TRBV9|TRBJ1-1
TGTGCCAGCAGCGTAGACGCGGGAGCCAACACTGAAGCTTTCTTT
CASSVDAGANTEAFF
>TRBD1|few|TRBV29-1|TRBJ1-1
TGCAGCGCGGGACAGGGGGGGACTGAAGCTTTCTTT
CSAGQGGTEAFF
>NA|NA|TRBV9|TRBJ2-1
TGTGCCAGCAGCGTCTTAGTAGCTTCTGAGCAGTTCTTC
CASSVLVASEQFF
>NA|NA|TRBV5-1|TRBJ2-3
TGCGCCAGCAGCTTGGACGCGGTAAGATCAGATACGCAGTATTTT
CASSLDAVRSDTQYF
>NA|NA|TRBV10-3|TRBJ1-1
TGTGCCATCAGTGATAAGGACTCCTCTCCGGTGAACACTGAAGCTTTCTTT
CAISDKDSSPVNTEAFF
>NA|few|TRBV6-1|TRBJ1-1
TGTGCCAGCAGCTCCCAGGGGCACACTGAAGCTTTCTTT
CASSSQGHTEAFF
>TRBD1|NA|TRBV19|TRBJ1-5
TGTGCCAGCGCCGGACAGGCGAATCAGCCCCAGCATTTT
CASAGQANQPQHF
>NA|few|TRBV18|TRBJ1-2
TGTGCCAGCTCACCAGGGCAGGGGAACTATGGCTACACCTTC
CASSPGQGNYGYTF
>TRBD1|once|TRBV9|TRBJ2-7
TGTGCCAGCAGCGTAGCTTGGGCAGGGGGCTACGAGCAGTACTTC
CASSVAWAGGYEQYF
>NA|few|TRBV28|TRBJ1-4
TGTGCCAGCAGTGGGCAGGATCAGAATGAAAAACTGTTTTTT
CASSGQDQNEKLFF
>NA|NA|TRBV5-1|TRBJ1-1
TGCGCCAGCAGCGAAGGGGTTACGAACACTGAAGCTTTCTTT
CASSEGVTNTEAFF
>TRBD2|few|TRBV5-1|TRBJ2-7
TGCGCCAGCAGCTTCCTAGCGGGAGGGTTTGGCGAGCAGTACTTC
CASSFLAGGFGEQYF
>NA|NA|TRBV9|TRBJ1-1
TGTGCCAGCAGCGTATGGGCCAACACTGAAGCTTTCTTT
CASSVWANTEAFF
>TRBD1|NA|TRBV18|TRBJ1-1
TGTGCCAGCTCGGCTCACAGGGGCGGGGACACTGAAGCTTTCTTT
CASSAHRGGDTEAFF
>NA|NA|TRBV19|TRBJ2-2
TGTGCCAGTATCCCAGGAGGCAGGACCAACACCGGGGAGCTGTTTTTT
CASIPGGRTNTGELFF
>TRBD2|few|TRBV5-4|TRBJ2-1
TGTGCCAGCAGCGGCGGAGCGGGGTCCTACAATGAGCAGTTCTTC
CASSGGAGSYNEQFF
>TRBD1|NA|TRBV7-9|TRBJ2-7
TGTGCCAGCAGGATGGGACAGGGCATCGACGAGCAGTACTTC
CASRMGQGIDEQYF
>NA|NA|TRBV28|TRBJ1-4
TGTGCCAGCGGTAGACAGGAGGAAAAACTGTTTTTT
CASGRQEEKLFF
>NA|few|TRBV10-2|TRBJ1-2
TGCGCCAGCAGTCCGACAGGATCCAACTATGGCTACACCTTC
CASSPTGSNYGYTF
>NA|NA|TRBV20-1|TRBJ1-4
TGCAGTGCTACAGGAGAAAAACTGTTTTTT
CSATGEKLFF
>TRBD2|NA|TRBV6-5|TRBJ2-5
TGTGCCAGCAGTCCCGGGACTAGTCGGGAGACCCAGTACTTC
CASSPGTSRETQYF
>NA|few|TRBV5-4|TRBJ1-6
TGTGCCAGCAGTCACCCGACAAATTCACCCCTCCACTTT
CASSHPTNSPLHF
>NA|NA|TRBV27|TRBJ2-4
TGTGCCAGCCGCTCCCCCTCTCAGGGCAGAGAAAACATTCAGTACTTC
CASRSPSQGRENIQYF
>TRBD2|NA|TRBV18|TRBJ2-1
TGTGCCAGCTCACCACGACTAGCGGGGGTGTCCTACAATGAGCAGTTCTTC
CASSPRLAGVSYNEQFF
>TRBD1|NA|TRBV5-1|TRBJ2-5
TGCGCCAGCAGCGCACAGGGGGCGCGAGAGACCCAGTACTTC
CASSAQGARETQYF
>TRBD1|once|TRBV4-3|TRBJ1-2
TGCGCCAGCAGCCAAGATCGAGGGGGCGCAGGCTATGGCTACACCTTC
CASSQDRGGAGYGYTF
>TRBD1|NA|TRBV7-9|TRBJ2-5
TGTGCCAGCAGCTTGGGGACAGGGGAAGAGACCCAGTACTTC
CASSLGTGEETQYF
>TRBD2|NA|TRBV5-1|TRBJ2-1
TGCGCCAGCAGCTTGGGTAGCGGGAGGTACGATGAGCAGTTCTTC
CASSLGSGRYDEQFF
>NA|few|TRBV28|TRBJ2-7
TGTGCCAGCAGTGGTGGAGTTCCCTACGAGCAGTACTTC
CASSGGVPYEQYF
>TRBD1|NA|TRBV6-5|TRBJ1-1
TGTGCCAGCAGTAGGGACAGGGGAACCACTGAAGCTTTCTTT
CASSRDRGTTEAFF
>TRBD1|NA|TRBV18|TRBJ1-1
TGTGCCAGCTCAGCGACAGGGGGGGACACTGAAGCTTTCTTT
CASSATGGDTEAFF
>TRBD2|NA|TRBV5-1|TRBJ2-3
TGCGCCAGCGGACTAGCGGGAGCGGATACGCAGTATTTT
CASGLAGADTQYF
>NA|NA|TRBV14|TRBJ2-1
TGTGCCAGCAGCCATACTCCGTTCTACAATGAGCAGTTCTTC
CASSHTPFYNEQFF
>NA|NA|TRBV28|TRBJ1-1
TGTGCCAGCAGCCGGGCTTTGGGACAAGAAGCTTTCTTT
CASSRALGQEAFF
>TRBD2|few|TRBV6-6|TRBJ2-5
TGTGCCAGCAGTTACCCCCCGGGGGGGACCCAGTACTTC
CASSYPPGGTQYF
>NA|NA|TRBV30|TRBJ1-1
TGTGCCTGGAGTGTTGGCAGGGGGAACACTGAAGCTTTCTTT
CAWSVGRGNTEAFF
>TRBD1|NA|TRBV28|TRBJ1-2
TGTGCCAGCAGCCCCGGACAGGGGGGAGGTAGCTATGGCTACACCTTC
CASSPGQGGGSYGYTF
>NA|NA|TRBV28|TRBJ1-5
TGTGCCAGCAGTTTGTCGACAAGGTGGCAGCCCCAGCATTTT
CASSLSTRWQPQHF
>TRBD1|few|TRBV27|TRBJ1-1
TGTGCCAGCCGAATAGGACAGGCGAACACTGAAGCTTTCTTT
CASRIGQANTEAFF
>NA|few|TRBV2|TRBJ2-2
TGTGCCAGCAGTGAGAGGCTCTACGGGGAGCTGTTTTTT
CASSERLYGELFF
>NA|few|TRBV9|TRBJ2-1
TGTGCCAGCAGCGTAGCCGGGAACAATGAGCAGTTCTTC
CASSVAGNNEQFF
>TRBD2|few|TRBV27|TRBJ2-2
TGTGCCAGCAGTTTGGGACTAGCGGTTACGAACACCGGGGAGCTGTTTTTT
CASSLGLAVTNTGELFF
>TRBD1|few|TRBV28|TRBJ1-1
TGTGCCAGCAGTACCGGACAGGGGTTCGAAGCTTTCTTT
CASSTGQGFEAFF
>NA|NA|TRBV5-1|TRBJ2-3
TGCGCCAGCAGCTTGGCAGACACTTCCACAGATACGCAGTATTTT
CASSLADTSTDTQYF
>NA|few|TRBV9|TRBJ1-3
TGTGCCAGCAGCTCACAGGGCCCCTCTGGAAACACCATATATTTT
CASSSQGPSGNTIYF
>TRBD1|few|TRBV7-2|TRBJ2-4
TGTGCCAGCAGCTTGGCACAGGGGGCGTACATTCAGTACTTC
CASSLAQGAYIQYF
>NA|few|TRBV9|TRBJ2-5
TGTGCCAGCAGCGTAGGAAGCCGCGCCGAGACCCAGTACTTC
CASSVGSRAETQYF
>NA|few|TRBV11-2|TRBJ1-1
TGTGCCAGCAGCTCCAACCAGGGGATCACTGAAGCTTTCTTT
CASSSNQGITEAFF
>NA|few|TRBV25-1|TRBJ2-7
TGTGCCAGCAGTGAATACGGGGGAAGCGAGCAGTACTTC
CASSEYGGSEQYF
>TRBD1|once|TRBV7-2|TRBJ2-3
TGTGCCAGCAGTCTAGGACAGGGCACAGATACGCAGTATTTT
CASSLGQGTDTQYF
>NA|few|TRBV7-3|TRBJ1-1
TGTGCCAGCAGCCCCGGACATCAGAACACTGAAGCTTTCTTT
CASSPGHQNTEAFF
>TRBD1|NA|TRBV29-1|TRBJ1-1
TGCAGCGCAGGGGGTCCGGTAAGGACTGAAGCTTTCTTT
CSAGGPVRTEAFF
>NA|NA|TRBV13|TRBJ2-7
TGTGCCAGCAGCTTAAACGAGAGGGTCCTGGACTTC
CASSLNERVLDF
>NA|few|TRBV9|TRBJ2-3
TGTGCCAGCAGCGTAGAAGGGGGAGTGGATACGCAGTATTTT
CASSVEGGVDTQYF